This paragraph reports one T cell receptor beta chain. The antigen it binds to is not known. No base qualities exist here, and no much larger clone lies one base off it. The sample belongs to a study of yellow fever vaccine responses in identical twins (dated by TCRdb to the late 2010s). General notes on the study: In the study, vaccine-responding T cell clones were precisely tracked in identical twins. Study-level results and caveats: According to the authors, in identical twins the way T cells responded to vaccination appeared partly convergent and partly personalized.

Libraries were made using RT-PCR. The instrument given in TCRdb is Illumina HiSeq 2500. TCRdb handled the public reads itself, with Q25 trimming in fastp and clone calling in MiXCR, and kept productive beta chains. Rows matching on CDR3 protein sequence are summarized as one entry with the most common DNA and genes. This sample has under 1,100 distinct CDR3 sequences in its table, and approximately 83% of those were observed once. Approximately 6.3% of the sample rests with the top ten. V is cut by 0 bases and J by 6 bases, and the space between the germline ends is 5 bases. The CDR1 and CDR2 encoded by the germline V gene (reference sequence) are LNHNV and YYDKDF. The CDR3 starts with the cysteine, ends with the phenylalanine, and has 13 residues. The retained sequence is limited to the CDR3, 39 bases, with the frame set at the first base.

The V gene is TRBV15 and the J gene is TRBJ2-2; no D gene call is confident. The starting material was T cells from blood (PBMCs), unsorted or a sorted subset (not recorded which), obtained before or after yellow fever vaccination (not recorded which). The receptor was derived from a woman between 18 and 29 years old who received the yellow fever vaccine. Donor details come from another sample of the same person, matched by shared clones. The CDR3 region: CATSRDRSGELFF. The DNA reads TGTGCCACCAGCAGAGACAGATCCGGGGAGCTGTTTTTT.